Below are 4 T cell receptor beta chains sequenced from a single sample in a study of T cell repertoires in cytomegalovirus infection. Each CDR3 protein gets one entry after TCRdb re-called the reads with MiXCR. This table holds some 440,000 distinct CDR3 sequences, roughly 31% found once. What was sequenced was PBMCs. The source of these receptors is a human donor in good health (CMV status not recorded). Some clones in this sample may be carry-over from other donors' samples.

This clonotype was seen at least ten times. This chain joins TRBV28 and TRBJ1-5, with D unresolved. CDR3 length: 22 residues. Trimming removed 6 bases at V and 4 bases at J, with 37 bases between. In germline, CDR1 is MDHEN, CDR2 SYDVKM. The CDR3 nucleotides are TGTGCCAGCAGCACAGAGCCGTGGCAAGACACAAGCCAAATCCATCCGAATCAGCCCCAGCATTTT. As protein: CASSTEPWQDTSQIHPNQPQHF.

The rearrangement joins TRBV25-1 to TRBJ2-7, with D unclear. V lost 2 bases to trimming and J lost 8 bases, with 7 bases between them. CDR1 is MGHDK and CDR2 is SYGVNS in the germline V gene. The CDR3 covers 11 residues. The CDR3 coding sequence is TGTGCCAGCAGTGAACAATGGCAGCAGTACTTC. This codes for CASSEQWQQYF.

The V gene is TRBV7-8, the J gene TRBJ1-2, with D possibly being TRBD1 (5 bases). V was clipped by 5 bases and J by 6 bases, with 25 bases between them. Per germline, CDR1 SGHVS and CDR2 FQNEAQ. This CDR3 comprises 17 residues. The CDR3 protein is CASSPRWGGRGLNGYTF. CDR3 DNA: TGTGCCAGCAGCCCCCGCTGGGGGGGAAGGGGCCTAAATGGCTACACCTTC.

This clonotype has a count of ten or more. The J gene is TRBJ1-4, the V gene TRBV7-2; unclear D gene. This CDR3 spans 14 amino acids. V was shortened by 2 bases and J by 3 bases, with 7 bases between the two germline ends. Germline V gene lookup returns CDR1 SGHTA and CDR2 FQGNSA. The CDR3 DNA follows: TGTGCCAGCAGCTTACCGGGAGCTAATGAAAAACTGTTTTTT. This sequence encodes CASSLPGANEKLFF.